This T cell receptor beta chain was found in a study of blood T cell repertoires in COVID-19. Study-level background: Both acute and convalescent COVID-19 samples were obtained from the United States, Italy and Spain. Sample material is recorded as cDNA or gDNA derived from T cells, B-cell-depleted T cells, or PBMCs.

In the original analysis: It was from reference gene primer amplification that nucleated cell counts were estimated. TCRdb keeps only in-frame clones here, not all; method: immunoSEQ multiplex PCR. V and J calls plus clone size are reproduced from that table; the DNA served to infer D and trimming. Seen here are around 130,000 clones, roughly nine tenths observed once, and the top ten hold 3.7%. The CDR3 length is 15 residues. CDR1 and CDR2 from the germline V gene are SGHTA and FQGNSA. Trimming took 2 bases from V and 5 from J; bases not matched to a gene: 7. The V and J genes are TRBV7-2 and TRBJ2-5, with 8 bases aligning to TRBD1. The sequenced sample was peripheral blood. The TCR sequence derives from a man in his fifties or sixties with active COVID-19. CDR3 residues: CASSLLQGAQETQYF. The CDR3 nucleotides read TGTGCCAGCAGCTTACTTCAGGGGGCACAGGAGACCCAGTACTTC.